This is a list of T cell receptor beta chains from one sample in a study of early T cells in non-severe SARS-CoV-2 infection. Each CDR3 protein gets one entry after TCRdb re-called the 5' RACE reads with MiXCR. The sample contains under 140,000 distinct CDR3 sequences, roughly 12% of which appear only once. Sequencing used whole blood, obtained at baseline. These receptors originate from an adult who was a healthcare worker with PCR-confirmed SARS-CoV-2 infection or an uninfected control (not recorded which). CDR3s include the opening cysteine and the closing phenylalanine or tryptophan. Each record gives: J gene, V gene, D gene, CDR3 length, clone size, CDR3 DNA, CDR3 protein. The D gene is left open where the match is weak. Clone size is given for some rows only: seen once, a few or many times, or a class if the clone is expanded.

>TRBJ1-2|TRBV6-2/TRBV6-3|NA|15|many
TGTGCCAGCAGTTACCACACGACAACTAACTATGGCTACACCTTC
CASSYHTTTNYGYTF
>TRBJ2-2|TRBV29-1|TRBD2|19|few
TGCAGCGCCAGAGGACTAGCGGGAGGCGGCCTCTTGGTCACCGGGGAGCTGTTTTTT
CSARGLAGGGLLVTGELFF
>TRBJ2-3|TRBV27|TRBD1|15|few
TGTGCCAGCACTCTGACAGGGGCTAACACAGATACGCAGTATTTT
CASTLTGANTDTQYF
>TRBJ1-1|TRBV7-2|TRBD1|18|few
TGTGCCAGCAGCTTAGCGCCCCACAGGGGGGTGGGGAACACTGAAGCTTTCTTT
CASSLAPHRGVGNTEAFF
>TRBJ2-2|TRBV4-1|TRBD1|15|NA
TGCGCCAGCAGCCCTGTCGGACAGGGGACCGGGGACCTGTTTTTT
CASSPVGQGTGDLFF
>TRBJ2-1|TRBV12-5|TRBD2|15|NA
TGTGCTAGTGCCCTAACTAGCGGGGGATACAATGAGCAGTTCTTC
CASALTSGGYNEQFF
>TRBJ1-2|TRBV7-2|TRBD1|14|few
TGTGCCAGCAGCTTAGCGACAGGGGCGGGCGGCTACACCTTC
CASSLATGAGGYTF
>TRBJ2-7|TRBV30|NA|13|NA
TGTGCCTGGAGTTGGTCAAGCTCCTACGAGCAGTACTTC
CAWSWSSSYEQYF
>TRBJ1-1|TRBV6-1|NA|14|NA
TGTGCCAGCAGTGACGCGGGGGAAGGGACTGAAGCTTTCTTT
CASSDAGEGTEAFF
>TRBJ2-3|TRBV7-9|NA|14|many
TGTGCCAGCAGCTCCTTTCGGTCGGAGGTTACGCAGTATTTT
CASSSFRSEVTQYF
>TRBJ2-1|TRBV4-1|NA|16|few
TGCGCCAGCAGCCAAGACACGAGGATCTCCTACAATGAGCAGTTCTTC
CASSQDTRISYNEQFF
>TRBJ2-2|TRBV27|NA|17|few
TGTGCAAGCAGTCCCAGGGACGGGGACGCGGGCACCGGGGAGCTGTTTTTT
CASSPRDGDAGTGELFF
>TRBJ2-7|TRBV12-3/TRBV12-4|TRBD1|13|few
TGTGCCAGCAGTTTTGCAGGGGGCTACGAGCAGTACTTC
CASSFAGGYEQYF
>TRBJ1-5|TRBV19|NA|15|NA
TGTGCCAGTACCTTTCTGGACAGCACTAATCAGCCCCAGCATTTT
CASTFLDSTNQPQHF
>TRBJ1-5|TRBV7-2|NA|15|many
TGTGCCAGCAGCTTAGTCGGGGACAACAATCAGCCCCAGCATTTT
CASSLVGDNNQPQHF
>TRBJ1-1|TRBV28|NA|12|many
TGTGCCACAAATCCGGGAGGCACTGAAGCTTTCTTT
CATNPGGTEAFF
>TRBJ1-2|TRBV20-1|NA|14|few
TGCAGTGCTAGAGATCGTCAGGGAAACTATGGCTACACCTTC
CSARDRQGNYGYTF
>TRBJ1-1|TRBV6-6|TRBD1|12|NA
TGTACCAGCAGTTCAGGGGGGACTGAAGCTTTCTTT
CTSSSGGTEAFF
>TRBJ1-1|TRBV7-9|NA|15|NA
TGTGCCAGTGAGAAGACAGCGCTTTCGAACACTGAAGCTTTCTTT
CASEKTALSNTEAFF
>TRBJ1-2|TRBV28|NA|12|few
TGTGCCAGCAGTTTAAGTGATTATGGCTACACCTTC
CASSLSDYGYTF
>TRBJ1-5|TRBV12-3/TRBV12-4|TRBD1|14|few
TGTGCCAGCAGACCCGGGACAGTTAATCAGCCCCAGCATTTT
CASRPGTVNQPQHF
>TRBJ2-7|TRBV5-4|NA|14|few
TGTGCCAGCAGCTTGAGTTCTACCACGCAAAAGCAGTACTTC
CASSLSSTTQKQYF
>TRBJ1-1|TRBV12-3/TRBV12-4|TRBD1|17|NA
TGTGCCAGCAGCCCGACCAGGACAGGGGGCCAGAACACTGAAGCTTTCTTT
CASSPTRTGGQNTEAFF
>TRBJ1-1|TRBV30|NA|17|NA
TGTGCCTGGGCCTCCCCTGGGAGTCACCCGAGGGGCACTGAAGCTTTCTTT
CAWASPGSHPRGTEAFF
>TRBJ2-7|TRBV28|TRBD1|15|NA
TGTGCCAGCAGCTCGGGACAGGGAAGGGTTCTGGAGCAGTACTTC
CASSSGQGRVLEQYF
>TRBJ2-3|TRBV3-1|NA|14|few
TGTGCCAGCAGCCGCAGTACGAGCAAAGATACGCAGTATTTT
CASSRSTSKDTQYF
>TRBJ2-1|TRBV6-5|TRBD2|15|NA
TGTGCCAGCAGGGGACTAGCGACAAACTACAATGAGCAGTTCTTC
CASRGLATNYNEQFF
>TRBJ1-5|TRBV20-1|NA|12|many
TGCAGTGCTCACAATAGCAATCAGCCCCAGCATTTT
CSAHNSNQPQHF
>TRBJ2-1|TRBV7-2|TRBD1|15|many
TGTGCCAGCAGCTTAATACAAACAGGGGCCAGTGAGCAGTTCTTC
CASSLIQTGASEQFF
>TRBJ2-1|TRBV5-6|NA|12|NA
TGTGCCAGCAGCTTGCAAGGGAATGAGCAGTTCTTC
CASSLQGNEQFF
>TRBJ2-1|TRBV7-7|NA|15|NA
TGTGCCAGCAGCCCCGGGGTCATCTCCTACAATGAGCAGTTCTTC
CASSPGVISYNEQFF
>TRBJ2-1|TRBV15|NA|15|NA
TGTGCCACCAGCAGGGAATTTGGGACTTTTCCCGTGCAGTTCTTC
CATSREFGTFPVQFF
>TRBJ1-2|TRBV9|NA|12|few
TGTGCCAGCAGCGCCCTGGGGAATGGCTACACCTTC
CASSALGNGYTF
>TRBJ2-1|TRBV20-1|TRBD2|15|many
TGCAGTGCTATAAATCCTAGCGGGAGCCCCAATGAGCAGTTCTTC
CSAINPSGSPNEQFF
>TRBJ2-1|TRBV6-5|TRBD2|17|few
TGTGCCAGCAGTTACTCCCCGGGACTAGCGGGACGGAATGAGCAGTTCTTC
CASSYSPGLAGRNEQFF
>TRBJ2-1|TRBV7-9|TRBD2|13|many
TGTGCCAGCAGCTTAGGACCGGGAGGTGAGCAGTTCTTC
CASSLGPGGEQFF
>TRBJ1-1|TRBV7-3|NA|13|few
TGTGCCAGCAGCTCGATGGAGGGGGGTGCAGCTTTCTTT
CASSSMEGGAAFF
>TRBJ2-3|TRBV4-1|NA|13|NA
TGCGCCAGCAGCCATGTGGGCACAGATACGCAGTATTTT
CASSHVGTDTQYF
>TRBJ1-4|TRBV7-9|NA|16|few
TGTGCCAGCAGCTTAGGAGCCGTGCCAACTAATGAAAAACTGTTTTTT
CASSLGAVPTNEKLFF
>TRBJ2-1|TRBV20-1|TRBD2|18|many
TGCAGTGCAGACCGGACTAGCGGGGGGGCCTTTCGAGGCAATGAGCAGTTCTTC
CSADRTSGGAFRGNEQFF
>TRBJ2-1|TRBV28|NA|11|few
TGTGCCAGCAGTTGGGGGATGCTGAAGTTCTTC
CASSWGMLKFF
>TRBJ2-7|TRBV5-1|TRBD2|13|few
TGCGCCAGCAGCTCCGGGAGGTCCTACGAGCAGTACTTC
CASSSGRSYEQYF
>TRBJ2-3|TRBV9|NA|16|NA
TGTGCCAGCAGCGTAGGTAGCGGAACAAGCACAGATACGCAGTATTTT
CASSVGSGTSTDTQYF
>TRBJ1-1|TRBV10-2|TRBD1|14|many
TGCGCCAGCAGTGGAAGACAGGGTCGGACTGAAGCTTTCTTT
CASSGRQGRTEAFF
>TRBJ2-3|TRBV12-3/TRBV12-4|NA|14|many
TGTGCCAGCAGTTTAACTAGTCCGATGGATACGCAGTATTTT
CASSLTSPMDTQYF
>TRBJ2-1|TRBV20-1|TRBD1|15|many
TGCAGTGCCAGGCAGGACAGGCGACCCTACAATGAGCAGTTCTTC
CSARQDRRPYNEQFF
>TRBJ2-6|TRBV7-9|NA|15|few
TGTGCCAGCAGCCAAGCACACTCTGGGGCCAACGTCCTGACTTTC
CASSQAHSGANVLTF
>TRBJ1-5|TRBV4-1|NA|14|few
TGCGCCAGCAGCCTCCACGGGTCGAGCAAGCCCCAGCATTTT
CASSLHGSSKPQHF
>TRBJ1-3|TRBV6-5|NA|15|few
TGTGCCAGCAGTTACGCAGGGAACTCTGGAAACACCATATATTTT
CASSYAGNSGNTIYF
>TRBJ1-2|TRBV27|NA|13|few
TGTGCCAGCAGAGGGACGGCAAACTATGGCTACACCTTC
CASRGTANYGYTF
>TRBJ2-1|TRBV12-3/TRBV12-4|NA|14|many
TGTGCCAGCAGTTCTAGGACTGGGGAAAATGAGCAGTTCTTC
CASSSRTGENEQFF
>TRBJ2-1|TRBV29-1|NA|15|NA
TGCAGCGTTGAAGATGGGGGTCGATCCTACAATGAGCAGTTCTTC
CSVEDGGRSYNEQFF
>TRBJ2-3|TRBV6-5|TRBD2|16|NA
TGTTCCAGCAGTCTCCTAATGGGCGGGAGAGGGAATACGCAGTATTTT
CSSSLLMGGRGNTQYF
>TRBJ2-5|TRBV12-3/TRBV12-4|NA|16|NA
TGTGCCAGCAGCTTACCGGGGGGCAGGGGGAGAGAGACCCAGTACTTC
CASSLPGGRGRETQYF
>TRBJ1-6|TRBV7-6|TRBD1|15|few
TGTGCCAGCAGCTCTGGGACAGGGCCTAATTCACCCCTCCACTTT
CASSSGTGPNSPLHF
>TRBJ2-1|TRBV20-1|NA|14|NA
TGCAGTGCCCTGCGGGCAGGGCGCAACAATGAGCAGTTCTTC
CSALRAGRNNEQFF
>TRBJ2-3|TRBV10-3|NA|13|few
TGTGCCATCAGTGATGAGGGAACAGATACGCAGTATTTT
CAISDEGTDTQYF
>TRBJ2-1|TRBV7-6|TRBD2|16|many
TGTGCCAGCAGACAAATGAGCGGGGGGGCCGGCAATGAGCAGTTCTTC
CASRQMSGGAGNEQFF
>TRBJ2-3|TRBV6-2/TRBV6-3|NA|16|NA
TGTGCCAGCAGTTCCCTAGGCCGTCAAGTCACAGATACGCAGTATTTT
CASSSLGRQVTDTQYF